This T cell receptor (beta chain) emerged from a study of blood T cell repertoires in COVID-19. Study as a whole: Sites in the United States, Italy and Spain provided acute and convalescent COVID-19 samples. From T cells, B-cell-depleted T cells, or PBMCs came the material, which was cDNA or gDNA.

Original processing methods: How many nucleated cells were present was estimated from reference gene primer amplification. Clones were sequenced by immunoSEQ multiplex PCR, and TCRdb holds only the in-frame ones, with some missing. D and trimming were read from the DNA, whereas the V and J calls and clone size are those reported in that table. The sample consists of roughly 350,000 clones, 85% of them appearing once. With regard to this clone: The same CDR3 also results from other DNA sequences found in this sample.

The source of this sequence is a woman aged 18-30 years with acute or convalescent COVID-19. Sequenced input: peripheral blood.

The CDR3 DNA is TGCAGTGCTGAGAGGGACACTGAAGCTTTCTTT. Its translation: CSAERDTEAFF. This rearrangement joins TRBV20-1 to TRBJ1-1; D unclear. V was clipped by 5 bases and J by 3 bases, with 7 bases between them. Germline CDR1 is DFQATT and CDR2 is SNEGSKA (reference sequence). The CDR3 has 11 residues.